A selection of T cell receptor beta chains follows, all from one sample in a study of OX40 agonist ivuxolimab in advanced cancers. TCRdb keeps only in-frame clones here, not all; method: immunoSEQ multiplex PCR. The repertoire holds more than 55,000 clones, 80% to 90% seen once, with over 1% in the top ten. The source material was CD4+ or CD8+ T cells sorted from blood, sampled in a trial of the OX40 agonist ivuxolimab. All receptors come from an adult with an advanced solid tumor such as melanoma, head and neck, liver or kidney cancer. CDR3s include the opening cysteine and the closing phenylalanine or tryptophan. Fields, in order: J gene, D gene, V gene, CDR3 protein. D genes are given only for firm matches.

j_call: TRBJ2-3; d_call: NA; v_call: TRBV6-5; cdr3_aa: CASSYGRSPSTDTQYF
j_call: TRBJ1-2; d_call: NA; v_call: TRBV6-6; cdr3_aa: CASSPGRASYGYTF
j_call: TRBJ2-7; d_call: NA; v_call: TRBV10-3; cdr3_aa: CAISEGQSYEQYF
j_call: TRBJ2-3; d_call: TRBD1; v_call: TRBV7-7; cdr3_aa: CASSLVSDRVSTDTQYF
j_call: TRBJ2-7; d_call: NA; v_call: TRBV10-1; cdr3_aa: CASSKGGDRYEQYF
j_call: TRBJ1-5; d_call: TRBD1; v_call: TRBV6-1; cdr3_aa: CASTGQGGQPQHF
j_call: TRBJ2-7; d_call: NA; v_call: TRBV5-8; cdr3_aa: CASSLWTAYEQYF
j_call: TRBJ1-2; d_call: TRBD1; v_call: TRBV19; cdr3_aa: CASWTGASYLYGYTF
j_call: TRBJ1-2; d_call: TRBD1; v_call: TRBV7-2; cdr3_aa: CASSSNSGGADGYTF
j_call: TRBJ1-2; d_call: TRBD1; v_call: TRBV2; cdr3_aa: CASSERGTGVFGGYTF
j_call: TRBJ2-3; d_call: TRBD2; v_call: TRBV5-1; cdr3_aa: CASSLEGSGSLTDTQYF
j_call: TRBJ2-7; d_call: TRBD1; v_call: TRBV6-1; cdr3_aa: CASSDSGQGYEQYF
j_call: TRBJ2-1; d_call: TRBD2; v_call: TRBV15; cdr3_aa: CATRTSENNEQFF
j_call: TRBJ2-7; d_call: NA; v_call: TRBV5-1; cdr3_aa: CASSSTYEQYF
j_call: TRBJ2-7; d_call: NA; v_call: TRBV5-6; cdr3_aa: CASSLVGALGLEEQYF
j_call: TRBJ2-2; d_call: TRBD1; v_call: TRBV2; cdr3_aa: CASGLRAGGIGELFF
j_call: TRBJ2-1; d_call: NA; v_call: TRBV9; cdr3_aa: CARRNEQFF
j_call: TRBJ2-1; d_call: NA; v_call: TRBV5-1; cdr3_aa: CASHSVTGMGTYNEQFF
j_call: TRBJ2-5; d_call: NA; v_call: TRBV19; cdr3_aa: CASSSGKETQYF
j_call: TRBJ2-1; d_call: NA; v_call: TRBV5-5; cdr3_aa: CASSLAGSSYNEQFF
j_call: TRBJ1-2; d_call: TRBD1; v_call: TRBV18; cdr3_aa: CASSTFGTGDDGYTF
j_call: TRBJ1-1; d_call: TRBD1; v_call: TRBV7-9; cdr3_aa: CASSLGQGFTEAFF
j_call: TRBJ2-1; d_call: TRBD2; v_call: TRBV7-3; cdr3_aa: CASSPSGSSYNEQFF
j_call: TRBJ2-7; d_call: NA; v_call: TRBV27; cdr3_aa: CASNSGTPPYEQYF
j_call: TRBJ1-4; d_call: NA; v_call: TRBV4-2; cdr3_aa: CASSQQLMGEKLFF
j_call: TRBJ2-2; d_call: TRBD1; v_call: TRBV7-3; cdr3_aa: CASSPHSGGNTGELFF
j_call: TRBJ1-2; d_call: NA; v_call: TRBV28; cdr3_aa: CASSPNNNYGYTF
j_call: TRBJ2-3; d_call: TRBD2; v_call: TRBV5-1; cdr3_aa: CASSREGRRTDTQYF
j_call: TRBJ2-7; d_call: TRBD2; v_call: TRBV5-1; cdr3_aa: CASSWGTSGRHEQYF
j_call: TRBJ2-7; d_call: NA; v_call: TRBV4-2; cdr3_aa: CASSQDPFEGEQYF
j_call: TRBJ1-5; d_call: NA; v_call: TRBV15; cdr3_aa: CATSRDRTSNQPQHF
j_call: TRBJ2-3; d_call: NA; v_call: TRBV6-6; cdr3_aa: CASIEGPGVGAQYF
j_call: TRBJ2-5; d_call: NA; v_call: TRBV30; cdr3_aa: CAWRGVGETQYF
j_call: TRBJ1-2; d_call: NA; v_call: TRBV7-2; cdr3_aa: CASSLGGQAVYGYTF
j_call: TRBJ2-4; d_call: TRBD2; v_call: TRBV2; cdr3_aa: CASSTRGLAGGPAKNIQYF
j_call: TRBJ2-1; d_call: TRBD2; v_call: TRBV11-2; cdr3_aa: CASSLVAGLAGDDEQFF
j_call: TRBJ1-4; d_call: TRBD1; v_call: TRBV19; cdr3_aa: CASRPGQEDEKLFF
j_call: TRBJ2-2; d_call: TRBD2; v_call: TRBV19; cdr3_aa: CASIPPGGRNTGELFF
j_call: TRBJ1-1; d_call: NA; v_call: TRBV5-4; cdr3_aa: CASSLARGGNTEAFF
j_call: TRBJ2-5; d_call: NA; v_call: TRBV4-1; cdr3_aa: CASSQGDRQETQYF
j_call: TRBJ2-3; d_call: NA; v_call: TRBV7-3; cdr3_aa: CASSLAGRSTDTQYF
j_call: TRBJ2-7; d_call: NA; v_call: TRBV11-2; cdr3_aa: CASSLGPLAYEQYF
j_call: TRBJ1-1; d_call: NA; v_call: TRBV11-3; cdr3_aa: CASSLDRGASEAFF